This T cell receptor (beta chain) was identified in a study of blood T cell repertoires in COVID-19 (dated by TCRdb to 2019 to 2021). At the level of the whole study: Collaborator samples came from the United States, Italy and Spain and covered acute and convalescent phases of COVID-19. The dataset comprised deeply sampled blood TCRbeta repertoires from subjects exposed to, actively infected with, or recovered from COVID-19. The material from the prospective study consisted of cDNA or gDNA derived from T cells, B-cell-depleted T cells, or PBMCs. The repertoires were released in a freely available public database intended as a resource for research on the immune response to SARS-CoV-2. The sample metadata nearly always contained a de-identified subject ID, COVID-19 status, age in years and sex. Where available, HLA class I and class II types were obtained from metadata supplied by the sample provider rather than from assay-based typing. The samples were drawn from two sources: the first 160 participants of the ongoing ImmuneRACE study, and 950 to 1,500 subjects contributed by 6 global collaborators. The investigation overall reported the following: How much clinical and demographic metadata was included differed by source and by participant, and the metadata was provided uncurated.

TCRbeta CDR3 regions were amplified from genomic DNA by means of the immunoSEQ Assay, a bias-controlled multiplex PCR. The source study handled its data this way. Nucleated cell counts per sample were estimated from amplification of reference gene primers within the assay. To quantify the absolute abundance of each unique TCRbeta CDR3 rearrangement, sequence reads were collapsed and filtered. Productive Simpson clonality was computed per sample as the square root of Simpson's diversity index over productive rearrangements. TCRdb re-hosts the immuneACCESS table, in-frame sequences only. Its copies lack some clones; in the studies checked, an unresolved V gene accounts for under half of them, and the cause for the rest is not known. The V and J calls and clone size are taken from that table; D and trimming were inferred from the DNA. Across this sample there are about 80,000 clones, with around 86% seen only once. Roughly 10% of the sample belongs to the ten largest clones.

Collaborating institutions collected whole blood in K2EDTA tubes following their own protocols. For TCRbeta analysis, collaborators shipped samples in one of three forms: frozen whole blood, isolated PBMCs, or DNA extracted from either of those sample types. Concerning this clone itself: Its antigen remains undetermined. Mismatch with germline at one junction end may stem from a read error.

Sequences were obtained from peripheral blood. The clonotype was recovered from a human donor in a cohort sampled during active COVID-19.

The DNA is TGCGCCCGCAGCCAGAGGGGGGGCAAAAACATTCAGTACTTC. It translates as CARSQRGGKNIQYF. The chain couples TRBV10-1 to TRBJ2-4; a weak D assignment points to TRBD2 (7 bases agree). From the cysteine up to the phenylalanine, the CDR3 has a length of 14 residues. CDR3 DNA only is kept here, 42 bases in frame from base 1. Per the germline V gene (reference sequence), WNHNN is the CDR1 and SYGVQD is the CDR2.